This T cell receptor beta chain was identified in a study of beta chain features in type 1 diabetes (dated by TCRdb to 2016 to 2019). About the full investigation: Mean age, gender distribution, total cell number and subset yield did not differ between patients and healthy donors. A total of under 120,000,000 sorted cells were examined across all samples, and RNA yield correlated strongly with the number of cells per subset. The study compared the TCRB repertoires of sorted circulating CD4+ T cell subsets in recently diagnosed type 1 diabetes patients with those in matched healthy donors. Naive and central memory subsets were obtained from all 30 or so donors, but regulatory and stem cell-like memory subsets were isolated from only 8 patients and roughly 8 healthy donors.

Overall study outcomes, separate from this receptor: Because cDNA rather than genomic DNA was sequenced, highly expressing activated cells could have been over-represented, although no difference in activation and CD3 levels was found between groups. At VDJ recombination sites, type 1 diabetes patients had fewer insertions and more deleted nucleotides, which implies abnormalities in thymic rearrangement. HLA sub-analyses involved small numbers of individuals, so any influence of HLA type on TCRB rearrangement remained unresolved. PCR might favor shorter templates, but patient and control samples were amplified and corrected together, so any skew would affect both groups equally. Type 1 diabetes patients showed a moderate but significant shortening of TCRB CDR3 length in all four CD4+ subsets. The naive, central memory and regulatory TCRB repertoires appeared to resemble one another more closely among patients than among healthy donors.

The High Capacity cDNA Reverse Transcription Kit was used to reverse transcribe all of the isolated RNA, meaning that expressed TCRB transcripts were what got sequenced. Deep immunoSEQ sequencing was applied to naive, central memory and regulatory T cell samples, giving an average of about 3.4 million total reads per sample. After sorted cells were lysed in RLT buffer, RNA was extracted with DNase-treated RNeasy Micro or Mini kits, with the choice depending on cell number. To prevent cross-contamination, every cell subset was processed on its own, while patient and healthy donor samples were processed together. The immunoSEQ multiplex PCR was used to amplify TCRB sequences from cDNA, generating 87-bp fragments that spanned the CDR3 region. Amplicons were sequenced on the Illumina HiSeq platform. As for the original processing: PCR bias was computationally corrected using synthetic template baselines, reads within Hamming distance 2 were collapsed, and singletons that could not be merged were discarded. By aligning reads against IMGT, V, D and J genes, CDR3 length, and insertions or deletions at six rearrangement sites were assigned. Within each subset, clonotype counts were normalized to the number of sorted cells before true diversity and Gini coefficients were calculated with the tcR R package. The overlap coefficient, calculated on TCRB nucleotide sequences, was used to quantify repertoire sharing. Out-of-frame TCRB sequences from naive cells were analyzed as a proxy for the pre-selection repertoire. TCRdb's version of the immuneACCESS table is confined to in-frame rearrangements and falls short of the full clone set. An unresolved V gene accounts for under half of the shortfall where checked; the remainder is of unknown origin. The D gene and trimming were derived from the DNA, and the V and J assignments and clone size from that table. Counted in this sample were fewer than 350,000 clones; 15% to 20% of them appeared once. About 0.045% of the sample rests with the top ten.

CDR1 and CDR2 (SGHVS, FNYEAQ) derive from the germline V gene. V lost 1 base and J lost 1 base, and the count of bases not matched to a germline gene is 0. The CDR3 has 15 amino acids, counting the end cysteine and phenylalanine. Kept here is only the CDR3 DNA, which spans 45 bases and is read in frame from base 1. Each donor gave one peripheral blood draw, approximately 120 mL on average, collected into heparinised tubes. A BD FACSAria II and a panel including CD45RO, CCR7, CD25, CD127, CD95 and CD27 were used to sort naive, central memory, regulatory and stem cell-like memory CD4+ T cells. All sorted populations exceeded 98% purity. Right away, PBMCs were isolated by Lymphoprep density gradient centrifugation and were stained directly, with no culture step. So that batch effects would be minimized, each experiment stained and sorted samples in pairs, pairing one healthy donor with one patient. In its sample, this clone was seen a few times. Its recognized antigen is unknown. The sample holds no much larger clone one base away, and base qualities are not on file.

The chain links TRBV7-6 with TRBJ2-7, with 11 middle bases fitting TRBD2. The sequenced sample consisted of naive CD4+ T cells from blood. Interpreted using the paper, the cell subset or site label stands for: true naive CD4+ T cells. The source of this sequence is a woman younger than 30 in good health. CDR3 loop: CASSLGTSGSYEQYF. At the DNA level, the sequence is TGTGCCAGCAGCTTAGGGACTAGCGGGTCCTACGAGCAGTACTTC.